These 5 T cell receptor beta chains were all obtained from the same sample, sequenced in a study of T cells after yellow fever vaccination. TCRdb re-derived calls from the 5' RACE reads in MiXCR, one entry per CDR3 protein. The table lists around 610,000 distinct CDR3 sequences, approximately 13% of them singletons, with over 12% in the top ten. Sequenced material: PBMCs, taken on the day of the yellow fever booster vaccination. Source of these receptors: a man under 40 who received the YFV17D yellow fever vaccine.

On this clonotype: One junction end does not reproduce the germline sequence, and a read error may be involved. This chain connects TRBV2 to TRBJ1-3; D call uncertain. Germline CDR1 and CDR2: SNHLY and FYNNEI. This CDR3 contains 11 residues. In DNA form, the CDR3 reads TGTGCCAGCATGGATGGATACACCATATATTTT. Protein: CASMDGYTIYF.

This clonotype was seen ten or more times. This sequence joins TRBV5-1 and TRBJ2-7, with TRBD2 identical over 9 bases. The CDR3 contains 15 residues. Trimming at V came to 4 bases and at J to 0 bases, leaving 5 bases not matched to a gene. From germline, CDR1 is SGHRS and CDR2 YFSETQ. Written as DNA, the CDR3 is TGCGCCAGCAGCGCTCTAGCGGGACTCTCCTACGAGCAGTACTTC. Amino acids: CASSALAGLSYEQYF.

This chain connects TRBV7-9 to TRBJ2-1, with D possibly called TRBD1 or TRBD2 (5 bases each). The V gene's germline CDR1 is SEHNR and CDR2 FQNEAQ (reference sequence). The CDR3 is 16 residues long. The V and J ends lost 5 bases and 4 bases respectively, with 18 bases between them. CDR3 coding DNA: TGTGCCAGCAGCGTAGGGGACCTAGACCTTTACAATGAGCAGTTCTTC. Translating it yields CASSVGDLDLYNEQFF.

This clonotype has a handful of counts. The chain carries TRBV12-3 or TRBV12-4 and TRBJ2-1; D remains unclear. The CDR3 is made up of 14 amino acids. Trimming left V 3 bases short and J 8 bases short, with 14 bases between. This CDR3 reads CASSFFGDTDEQFF. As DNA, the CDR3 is TGTGCCAGCAGTTTCTTCGGTGATACGGATGAGCAGTTCTTC.

The CDR3 here is CASSLGGGAGTEAFF. The CDR3 DNA follows: TGTGCCAGCAGCCTAGGAGGGGGCGCGGGAACTGAAGCTTTCTTT. This sequence joins TRBV5-4 and TRBJ1-1; 7 nucleotides align to TRBD1. V was clipped by 4 bases and J by 5 bases; unmatched bases: 11. Looked up from germline, CDR1 is SGHNT and CDR2 is YYREEE (reference sequence). The CDR3 is 15 residues long. The full variable domain, in which reference TRBV5-4 and TRBJ1-1 provide the parts outside the CDR3, is ETGVTQSPTHLIKTRGQQVTLRCSSQSGHNTVSWYQQALGQGPQFIFQYYREEENGRGNFPPRFSGLQFPNYSSELNVNALELDDSALYLCASSLGGGAGTEAFFGQGTRLTVV.